The sequence of this T cell receptor beta chain was determined in a study of T cells in Graves' hyperthyroidism and ophthalmopathy. As for the study in general: Peripheral blood was taken when the disease was first diagnosed, before any treatment began. Overall study results and limits: Classification by a 13 V-J model distinguished ophthalmopathy from stable hyperthyroidism.

This clonotype was found many times. Its antigen is unknown. Every diagnosis used clinical symptoms, serum thyroxine and TRAb, thyroid ultrasound and orbital computed tomography. The authors obtained PBMCs from roughly 10 ml of fresh peripheral blood. Regions amplified from RNA transcripts were the TCR beta CDR3 regions. First-round RT-PCR targeting the TCR CDR3 was performed with the HTBI primer set. TCRdb analysed the multiplex PCR reads with MiXCR anew, one entry per CDR3 protein. This sample has about 400,000 distinct CDR3 sequences; 14% to 15% occur once, and the top ten carry about 30%. Germline V gene lookup returns CDR1 WSHSY and CDR2 SAAADI. CDR3 size: 14 residues. V lost 7 bases, J lost 3 bases, and 13 bases lay in between.

V gene TRBV10-2 combines with J gene TRBJ2-1; the D gene is possibly TRBD2 (7 bases). This clonotype was sampled from a woman aged 25 to 45 with Graves' hyperthyroidism. Sample: blood. In DNA, the CDR3 is TGCGCCAGCAAGGGGGGGGTTCGCTACAATGAGCAGTTCTTC. Translation gives CASKGGVRYNEQFF.